This entry lists 15 T cell receptor beta chains sequenced from one sample in a study of read filtering for tumor transcriptome and immune sequencing. This library used roughly 400 ng RNA and molecular barcoded adaptors spanning alpha/delta and beta/gamma chains. TCRdb passed the reads through MiXCR, listing each CDR3 protein once. The sample includes some 41,000 distinct CDR3 sequences, 13% of them seen just once. The sample comprised a population of CD138-negative cells sorted from bone marrow. Receptor source: a donor at least 40 years old with multiple myeloma.

This clonotype was observed at least ten times. The CDR3 loop is CASSVLGEAFF. CDR3 bases: TGTGCCAGCAGCGTGCTGGGTGAAGCTTTCTTT. The chain couples TRBV7-8 to TRBJ1-1; D is uncertain. Germline CDR1 is SGHVS and CDR2 is FQNEAQ. There are 11 residues in the CDR3. V lost 5 bases and J lost 7, with 8 bases in between.

This clonotype was observed at least ten times. This sequence joins TRBV28 and TRBJ2-1; the D gene is possibly TRBD2 (5 bases). This CDR3 has 15 residues. Germline values: CDR1 MDHEN, CDR2 SYDVKM. V was trimmed by 1 base and J by 4 bases, leaving 11 bases between them. CDR3 amino acids: CASSLSSSGYNEQFF. In DNA form, the CDR3 reads TGTGCCAGCAGTTTATCTTCTTCGGGGTACAATGAGCAGTTCTTC.

A word on this clonotype: This may be a read error, as it is one base from a much larger clone. The rearrangement links TRBV24-1 to TRBJ1-1, with a weak D call TRBD1 (6 bases). This CDR3 region has 13 residues. The germline V gene encodes CDR1 KGHDR and CDR2 SFDVKD. CDR3 amino acids: CATSAQGGTEASF. For the CDR3, the DNA is TGTGCCACCAGTGCACAGGGAGGGACTGAAGCTTCCTTT.

This clonotype was picked up many times. The gene calls are TRBV7-2 and TRBJ2-7, with 11 bases matching TRBD2. Losses at the gene ends were 5 bases for V and 5 bases for J; bases not matched to a gene: 14. Looked up from germline, CDR1 is SGHTA and CDR2 is FQGNSA. The CDR3 is 17 amino acids. The CDR3 DNA sequence: TGTGCCAGCAGCAAACTAGCGGGAGACAGGCCCTTCGACGAGCAGTACTTC. Its protein product is CASSKLAGDRPFDEQYF.

This clonotype was recorded many times. The V call is TRBV5-6, the J call TRBJ1-1, with D uncertain. Looked up from germline, CDR1 is SGHDT and CDR2 is YYEEEE. The length of the CDR3 is 15 residues. The ends were cut back, 0 bases at V and 2 bases at J, with 11 bases in the middle. CDR3: CASSLAFSLNTEAFF. For the CDR3, the DNA is TGTGCCAGCAGCTTGGCCTTCAGCCTTAACACTGAAGCTTTCTTT.

This clonotype was counted between two and nine times. V gene TRBV18 combines with J gene TRBJ2-5; the match to TRBD2 covers 7 bases. The V segment lost 3 bases and the J segment 1 base; nucleotides outside the gene matches: 5. The CDR3 totals 15 residues. Germline lookup yields CDR1 KGHSH and CDR2 LQKENI. CDR3: CASSPGSGLQETQYF. For the CDR3, the DNA is TGTGCCAGCTCACCTGGTAGCGGGCTCCAAGAGACCCAGTACTTC.

This clonotype was counted many times. This sequence joins TRBV4-3 and TRBJ1-4; TRBD1 matches at 9 bases. The V segment lost 2 bases and the J segment 7 bases; nucleotides outside the gene matches: 8. Germline V lookup: CDR1 LGHNA, CDR2 YSLEER. The CDR3 has 16 amino acids. The CDR3 reads CASSQNLRDRAEKLFF. The CDR3 bases are TGCGCCAGCAGCCAAAACCTCCGGGACAGGGCTGAAAAACTGTTTTTT.

This clonotype was recorded many times. This chain connects TRBV7-3 to TRBJ2-5, with D uncertain. CDR1 is SGHTA, CDR2 FQGTGA, per germline. V lost 3 bases and J 1 base, leaving 12 bases between the germline ends. The CDR3 is made up of 15 amino acids. In DNA, the CDR3 is TGTGCCAGCAGCTTTTTCCGTGGCTCCCAAGAGACCCAGTACTTC. It yields the protein CASSFFRGSQETQYF.

This clonotype was detected many times. V and J are TRBV29-1 and TRBJ2-7, with D maybe TRBD2 (5 bases). The CDR3 has 12 residues. Per the germline V gene, CDR1 is SQVTM and CDR2 is ANQGSEA. Trimming stripped 6 bases from V and 7 bases from J, with 16 bases between. The CDR3 bases are TGCAGCGTGGCCGGACTTGTGGGGGAGCAGTACTTC. As protein: CSVAGLVGEQYF.

This clonotype showed up just a few times. This may come from a read error, since a much larger clone is one base off. The V call is TRBV11-2, the J call TRBJ2-1, with TRBD2 identical over 9 bases. CDR3 length: 15 residues. The V gene's germline CDR1 is SGHAT and CDR2 FQNNGV. CDR3 sequence: CASTWAGGPRNGQFF. For the CDR3, the DNA is TGTGCCAGCACCTGGGCGGGAGGGCCAAGGAATGGGCAGTTCTTC.

This clonotype was seen only a few times. This may come from a read error, since a much larger clone is one base off. This chain uses TRBV28 with TRBJ2-7; D gene ambiguous. Trimming cost V 4 bases and J 0 bases, with 7 bases left between them. CDR1 and CDR2 (germline): MDHEN, SYDVKM. CDR3 size: 13 residues. This chain's CDR3 is CASSYQASYEQYF. CDR3 DNA: TGTGCCAGCAGTTACCAAGCCTCCTACGAGCAGTACTTC.

This clonotype was seen only a few times. A single base separates this from a much larger clone, so it may be a read error. The rearrangement links TRBV24-1 to TRBJ2-1, with D perhaps matching TRBD2 (5 bases). Germline CDR1 is KGHDR and CDR2 is SFDVKD. This CDR3 region has 11 residues. CDR3 nucleotides: TGTGCCACCAACCGGGAAAATGGGCAGTTCTTC. Translation gives CATNRENGQFF.

This clonotype has a count of ten or more. The J gene is TRBJ2-7, the V gene TRBV12-3 or TRBV12-4; no definite D call. CDR3 length: 11 amino acids. Trimming took 4 bases from V and 3 from J, leaving 4 bases between them. CDR3 nucleotides: TGTGCCAGCAGTTCGGGCTACGAGCAGTACTTC. Protein sequence: CASSSGYEQYF.

This clonotype showed up many times. This rearrangement joins TRBV7-2 to TRBJ1-1; 8 nucleotides match TRBD1. Per germline, CDR1 SGHTA and CDR2 FQGNSA. The CDR3 loop spans 16 amino acids. Trimming removed 3 bases from V and 2 bases from J; junction bases left unmatched: 8. The CDR3 DNA is TGTGCCAGCAGCTTGCGTCGGACAGGGTTAAACACTGAAGCTTTCTTT. This gives the protein CASSLRRTGLNTEAFF.

In the case of this clonotype: A much bigger clone sits one base away, suggesting this may be a read error. The chain carries TRBV28 and TRBJ2-7; D gene uncertain. The CDR3 totals 11 residues. CDR1 and CDR2 (germline): MDHEN, SYDVKM. Trimming shortened V by 8 bases and J by 4 bases, and 9 bases separated the two germline ends. The CDR3 protein is CASGSQYEQYF. For the CDR3, the DNA is TGTGCCAGCGGGTCCCAGTACGAGCAGTACTTC.